Listed below are T cell receptor beta chains from one sample, sequenced in a study of PD-L1 blockade in urothelial cancer. Sequencing used immunoSEQ multiplex PCR; TCRdb keeps in-frame clones, though not all of them. This repertoire shows under 100,000 clones, roughly 89% found once; its top ten account for roughly 1.6%. The source material was PBMCs, sampled around atezolizumab (anti-PD-L1) treatment. These receptors were collected from a man aged 55 to 70 with urothelial cancer. Both conserved end residues are part of each CDR3. Fields, in order: J gene, D gene, clone size, V gene, CDR3 protein, CDR3 DNA. A D gene is named only where the DNA matches it firmly. Size values are once, few and many counts, or a class for expanded clones, and some rows have none.

J: TRBJ1-1
D: NA
size: NA
V: TRBV2
CDR3: CASMDTLNTEAFF
DNA: TGTGCCAGCATGGACACTCTGAACACTGAAGCTTTCTTT

J: TRBJ2-3
D: TRBD2
size: NA
V: TRBV5-1
CDR3: CASSDRGTSGSFSTDTQYF
DNA: TGCGCCAGCAGCGACAGGGGCACTAGCGGGAGTTTTAGCACAGATACGCAGTATTTT

J: TRBJ2-1
D: TRBD2
size: NA
V: TRBV5-4
CDR3: CASSREARGEYNEQFF
DNA: TGTGCCAGCAGTCGGGAGGCGCGCGGGGAGTACAATGAGCAGTTCTTC

J: TRBJ2-2
D: TRBD1
size: NA
V: TRBV28
CDR3: CASSLSGGEAGELFF
DNA: TGTGCCAGCAGTTTATCAGGGGGCGAAGCCGGGGAGCTGTTTTTT

J: TRBJ2-7
D: NA
size: NA
V: TRBV2
CDR3: CASTPQSYEQYF
DNA: TGTGCCAGCACGCCCCAGTCCTACGAGCAGTACTTC

J: TRBJ2-7
D: NA
size: NA
V: TRBV5-1
CDR3: CASSFDTTYEQYF
DNA: TGCGCCAGCAGCTTTGATACAACCTACGAGCAGTACTTC

J: TRBJ2-5
D: NA
size: NA
V: TRBV6-1
CDR3: CASSEAAQETQYF
DNA: TGTGCCAGCAGTGAAGCGGCTCAAGAGACCCAGTACTTC

J: TRBJ2-5
D: NA
size: NA
V: TRBV5-1
CDR3: CASSGAQGRIGETQYF
DNA: TGCGCCAGCAGCGGGGCACAGGGAAGGATTGGAGAGACCCAGTACTTC

J: TRBJ1-2
D: TRBD1
size: NA
V: TRBV23-1
CDR3: CASSHSGQGGGYTF
DNA: TGCGCCAGCAGTCATTCAGGACAGGGGGGTGGCTACACCTTC

J: TRBJ2-1
D: TRBD2
size: NA
V: TRBV9
CDR3: CASSRSGATYNEQFF
DNA: TGTGCCAGCAGTCGAAGCGGGGCTACCTACAATGAGCAGTTCTTC

J: TRBJ2-3
D: TRBD1
size: NA
V: TRBV5-8
CDR3: CASSRDRSTDTQYF
DNA: TGTGCCAGCAGCCGGGACAGGAGCACAGATACGCAGTATTTT

J: TRBJ1-2
D: TRBD1
size: NA
V: TRBV19
CDR3: CASNGQGGYGYTF
DNA: TGTGCCAGTAACGGACAGGGCGGCTATGGCTACACCTTC

J: TRBJ2-7
D: TRBD2
size: NA
V: TRBV28
CDR3: CASSPSGGKQYF
DNA: TGTGCCAGCAGTCCTAGCGGGGGCAAGCAGTACTTC

J: TRBJ2-5
D: NA
size: NA
V: TRBV9
CDR3: CASSASQGRETQYF
DNA: TGTGCCAGCAGCGCCTCACAGGGAAGGGAGACCCAGTACTTC

J: TRBJ2-3
D: TRBD2
size: NA
V: TRBV5-1
CDR3: CASGTSQSTDTQYF
DNA: TGCGCCAGCGGGACTAGTCAGAGCACAGATACGCAGTATTTT

J: TRBJ2-3
D: TRBD2
size: NA
V: TRBV30
CDR3: CAGYLAGALTDTQYF
DNA: TGTGCCGGGTACCTAGCGGGGGCCCTCACAGATACGCAGTATTTT

J: TRBJ2-2
D: TRBD2
size: once
V: TRBV4-3
CDR3: CASSQEAGRWTGELFF
DNA: TGCGCCAGCAGCCAAGAAGCGGGAAGGTGGACCGGGGAGCTGTTTTTT

J: TRBJ2-7
D: NA
size: NA
V: TRBV7-2
CDR3: CASSFGLGTDIYF
DNA: NA

J: TRBJ2-6
D: NA
size: NA
V: TRBV30
CDR3: CAWSVIRVYPGANVLTF
DNA: TGTGCCTGGAGTGTAATACGGGTGTACCCTGGGGCCAACGTCCTGACTTTC

J: TRBJ2-3
D: TRBD1
size: NA
V: TRBV4-3
CDR3: CASSQQGASTDTQYF
DNA: TGCGCCAGCAGCCAACAGGGGGCGAGCACAGATACGCAGTATTTT

J: TRBJ1-1
D: NA
size: NA
V: TRBV7-2
CDR3: CASGTVVGTEAFF
DNA: TGTGCCAGCGGAACAGTTGTTGGTACTGAAGCTTTCTTT

J: TRBJ2-5
D: TRBD2
size: NA
V: TRBV14
CDR3: CASSRALVAGGPGETQYF
DNA: TGTGCCAGCAGCCGAGCCCTGGTAGCGGGAGGACCGGGGGAGACCCAGTACTTC

J: TRBJ2-1
D: NA
size: NA
V: TRBV9
CDR3: CASSAGGGGSYNEQFF
DNA: TGTGCCAGCAGCGCCGGGGGAGGGGGCTCCTACAATGAGCAGTTCTTC

J: TRBJ2-7
D: TRBD2
size: NA
V: TRBV6-6
CDR3: CASSSGSRREQYF
DNA: TGTGCCAGCAGTAGCGGGAGCCGTCGGGAGCAGTACTTC

J: TRBJ1-4
D: TRBD1
size: NA
V: TRBV28
CDR3: CASSLGQGREKLFF
DNA: TGTGCCAGCAGCCTGGGACAGGGGAGGGAAAAACTGTTTTTT

J: TRBJ1-5
D: NA
size: NA
V: TRBV27
CDR3: CASSSQVNQPQHF
DNA: TGTGCCAGCAGTTCACAGGTTAATCAGCCCCAGCATTTT

J: TRBJ2-1
D: NA
size: NA
V: TRBV11-2
CDR3: CASSLVQGSTHEQFF
DNA: TGTGCCAGCAGCTTAGTCCAGGGTTCAACCCATGAGCAGTTCTTC

J: TRBJ2-5
D: NA
size: NA
V: TRBV7-2
CDR3: CASSLDRAETQYF
DNA: TGTGCCAGCAGCTTAGACAGGGCGGAGACCCAGTACTTC

J: TRBJ2-7
D: TRBD1
size: NA
V: TRBV23-1
CDR3: CASSQKGQGDEQYF
DNA: TGCGCCAGCAGTCAAAAAGGACAGGGGGACGAGCAGTACTTC

J: TRBJ2-3
D: NA
size: NA
V: TRBV21-1
CDR3: CASSPNRGTGRTDTQYF
DNA: TGTGCCAGCAGCCCTAACCGAGGGACAGGTCGCACAGATACGCAGTATTTT

J: TRBJ1-2
D: NA
size: NA
V: TRBV6-5
CDR3: CASSSQGSYGYTF
DNA: TGTGCCAGCAGTTCACAGGGTAGCTATGGCTACACCTTC

J: TRBJ2-1
D: NA
size: NA
V: TRBV4-3
CDR3: CASSQDWRGNEQFF
DNA: TGCGCCAGCAGCCAAGACTGGAGGGGCAATGAGCAGTTCTTC

J: TRBJ2-7
D: TRBD1
size: NA
V: TRBV10-3
CDR3: CATLTRPGTGAPYEQYF
DNA: TGTGCCACCTTAACTAGACCTGGGACAGGGGCCCCCTACGAGCAGTACTTC

J: TRBJ1-1
D: TRBD1
size: NA
V: TRBV7-2
CDR3: CASSGTVEAFF
DNA: TGTGCCAGCAGCGGGACAGTTGAAGCTTTCTTT

J: TRBJ2-3
D: NA
size: NA
V: TRBV7-9
CDR3: CASSLVEDTQYF
DNA: TGTGCCAGCAGCTTAGTTGAGGATACGCAGTATTTT

J: TRBJ2-5
D: TRBD2
size: NA
V: TRBV7-2
CDR3: CASSYGGAGETQYF
DNA: TGTGCCAGCAGCTACGGGGGGGCGGGAGAGACCCAGTACTTC

J: TRBJ1-6
D: NA
size: NA
V: TRBV9
CDR3: CASSVGQNSNSPLHF
DNA: TGTGCCAGCAGCGTAGGACAGAACTCTAATTCACCCCTCCACTTT

J: TRBJ2-3
D: TRBD2
size: NA
V: TRBV28
CDR3: CASSTGTSGTDTQYF
DNA: TGTGCCAGCAGTACCGGGACTAGCGGCACAGATACGCAGTATTTT

J: TRBJ2-5
D: NA
size: NA
V: TRBV6-6
CDR3: CASSYSLGLRETQYF
DNA: TGTGCCAGCAGTTACTCGTTGGGGCTCCGGGAGACCCAGTACTTC

J: TRBJ2-3
D: TRBD2
size: NA
V: TRBV5-6
CDR3: CASSLRTGGARSTDTQYF
DNA: TGTGCCAGCAGCTTGAGAACCGGGGGGGCCCGGAGCACAGATACGCAGTATTTT

J: TRBJ2-5
D: TRBD1
size: NA
V: TRBV2
CDR3: CASSEDNNRGWETQYF
DNA: TGTGCCAGCAGTGAGGATAACAACAGGGGATGGGAGACCCAGTACTTC

J: TRBJ2-7
D: NA
size: NA
V: TRBV18
CDR3: CASSPTASYEQYF
DNA: TGTGCCAGCTCACCTACAGCATCCTACGAGCAGTACTTC

J: TRBJ1-5
D: NA
size: NA
V: TRBV19
CDR3: CASSIDQRQYNQPQHF
DNA: TGTGCCAGTAGTATAGATCAGAGGCAGTACAATCAGCCCCAGCATTTT

J: TRBJ2-7
D: TRBD1
size: NA
V: TRBV6-5
CDR3: CASNRDRGDEQYF
DNA: TGTGCCAGCAATCGGGACAGGGGGGACGAGCAGTACTTC

J: TRBJ2-7
D: NA
size: NA
V: TRBV28
CDR3: CASSSPGAGVTYEQYF
DNA: TGTGCCAGCAGTTCCCCCGGGGCAGGGGTTACCTACGAGCAGTACTTC

J: TRBJ2-1
D: TRBD1
size: NA
V: TRBV7-9
CDR3: CASSLADRGPYPPFF
DNA: TGTGCCAGCAGCTTAGCGGACAGGGGGCCCTATCCTCCGTTCTTC

J: TRBJ1-1
D: TRBD1
size: NA
V: TRBV19
CDR3: CASTRAGGPMNTEAFF
DNA: TGTGCCAGTACAAGGGCAGGGGGCCCTATGAACACTGAAGCTTTCTTT

J: TRBJ2-2
D: NA
size: NA
V: TRBV7-9
CDR3: CASRRVGGNTGELFF
DNA: TGTGCCAGCCGCAGGGTGGGGGGGAACACCGGGGAGCTGTTTTTT